A selection of T cell receptor beta chains follows, all from one sample in a study of cytomegalovirus exposure and HLA in healthy donors. Produced via immunoSEQ multiplex PCR; TCRdb's table is partial and in-frame only. Here the sample spans some 120,000 clones, around 70% being singletons. Sample: PBMCs. The receptors were sampled from a woman aged 40 to 50 in good health and CMV-seropositive. CDR3s include the opening cysteine and the closing phenylalanine or tryptophan. D genes are given only for firm matches. Where a row states a size, it is once, few, many or the class of an expanded clone; other rows omit it.

NA | NA | TRBJ1-1 | TRBV27 | CASSYRIGQNTEAFF | TGTGCCAGCAGCTACCGAATAGGACAGAACACTGAAGCTTTCTTT
NA | NA | TRBJ2-5 | TRBV15 | CATSLFRGAQETQYF | TGTGCCACCAGCCTCTTTCGGGGGGCCCAAGAGACCCAGTACTTC
NA | NA | TRBJ1-1 | TRBV19 | CASSRGNTEAFF | TGTGCCAGTAGTCGGGGAAACACTGAAGCTTTCTTT
NA | NA | TRBJ1-2 | TRBV7-2 | CASSPRAGFSNYGYTF | TGTGCCAGCAGCCCGCGAGCAGGGTTTTCTAACTATGGCTACACCTTC
TRBD1 | once | TRBJ2-5 | TRBV5-1 | CASRTGDRGNGETQYF | TGCGCCAGCAGGACGGGTGACAGGGGGAATGGAGAGACCCAGTACTTC
TRBD1 | once | TRBJ1-5 | TRBV15 | CATSSRGRGGNQPQHF | TGTGCCACCAGCAGCAGGGGGCGCGGAGGCAATCAGCCCCAGCATTTT
NA | once | TRBJ1-6 | TRBV2 | CASSDGRIPYNSPLHF | TGTGCCAGCAGTGACGGCAGGATCCCCTATAATTCACCCCTCCACTTT
TRBD2 | NA | TRBJ2-1 | TRBV11-3 | CASSLGGTSGGDYNEQFF | TGTGCCAGCAGCTTAGGAGGAACTAGCGGGGGGGATTACAATGAGCAGTTCTTC
NA | NA | TRBJ1-1 | TRBV5-8 | CASSTSRETEAFF | TGTGCCAGCAGCACAAGCAGGGAAACTGAAGCTTTCTTT
NA | NA | TRBJ1-6 | TRBV12-5 | CASGPSALIGAPLHF | TGTGCTAGTGGTCCCTCCGCTTTAATCGGGGCACCCCTCCACTTT
NA | NA | TRBJ1-4 | TRBV29-1 | CSVTGGEKLFF | TGCAGCGTGACGGGAGGTGAAAAACTGTTTTTT
TRBD2 | few | TRBJ2-7 | TRBV2 | CASSVSGDYYEQYF | TGTGCCAGCAGTGTAAGCGGGGACTACTACGAGCAGTACTTC
NA | NA | TRBJ1-4 | TRBV27 | CASSPGHLLEKLFF | TGTGCCAGCAGTCCGGGACATCTTCTTGAAAAACTGTTTTTT
NA | NA | TRBJ1-2 | TRBV5-1 | CASSLENTNYGYTF | TGCGCCAGCAGCTTGGAAAACACGAACTATGGCTACACCTTC
TRBD2 | NA | TRBJ2-3 | TRBV2 | CASSEGQRGGLDTQYF | TGTGCCAGCAGTGAAGGTCAGCGGGGGGGCCTGGATACGCAGTATTTT
TRBD2 | few | TRBJ2-7 | TRBV25-1 | CASRPRGGSSYEQYF | TGTGCCAGCCGTCCCCGCGGGGGGAGCTCCTACGAGCAGTACTTC
NA | NA | TRBJ1-2 | TRBV4-1 | CASSQAIGESLNYGYTF | TGCGCCAGCAGCCAAGCGATCGGGGAGAGCTTGAACTATGGCTACACCTTC